The sequence of this T cell receptor (beta chain) was determined in a study of T cells after yellow fever vaccination. Findings of the study overall: Clonotypes found in both CD4 and CD8 compartments made up a small share. Abundant bulk-population clonotypes could contaminate the FACS-sorted repertoires. Detected again after the booster were most primary-vaccination clones, at about 96% CD4 and 88% CD8.

CDR3 length equals 12 residues. Germline V lookup: CDR1 SGDLS, CDR2 YYNGEE. V was cut by 5 bases and J by 9 bases, with 9 bases left in between. As for this clonotype: Antigen: not known.

The 5'RACE template-switching step produced TCR cDNA and added a universal primer site and UMIs. TCRdb re-called the 5' RACE reads through MiXCR, storing one row per CDR3 protein. This table holds some 200,000 distinct CDR3 sequences, roughly 11% found once. The sample was CD8+ T cells sorted from PBMCs, taken 15 days after the yellow fever booster vaccination. This clonotype was sampled from a man in his late teens or twenties who received the YFV17D yellow fever vaccine. The chain uses TRBV9 and TRBJ1-6; D remains ambiguous. CDR3 amino acids: CASSSMFSPLHF. The CDR3 nucleotides are TGTGCCAGCAGTAGCATGTTTTCACCCCTCCACTTT. The entire variable domain, with the rest obtained from reference TRBV9 and TRBJ1-6, is as follows: DSGVTQTPKHLITATGQRVTLRCSPRSGDLSVYWYQQSLDQGLQFLIQYYNGEERAKGNILERFSAQQFPDLHSELNLSSLELGDSALYFCASSSMFSPLHFGNGTRLTVT.